These T cell receptor beta chains were read from a single sample in a study of blood T cell repertoires in COVID-19. Using immunoSEQ multiplex PCR, the repertoire was profiled, and TCRdb retains in-frame clones only, with some absent. The table lists 130,000 to 150,000 clones, roughly 84% of them singletons, with about 5.8% in the top ten. Material: PBMCs or T cells enriched from blood (not recorded which). The receptors originated from a woman aged 50 to 65 who had been exposed to COVID-19. Both conserved end residues are trimmed from each CDR3. Each record gives: V gene, J gene, clone size, CDR3 protein. The size field is filled for only some rows; it gives once, few, many or a size class.

V gene: TRBV5-6
J gene: TRBJ1-1
clone size: NA
CDR3 protein: ASSPVEGADTEAF

V gene: TRBV3-1/TRBV3-2
J gene: TRBJ2-6
clone size: NA
CDR3 protein: ASSQEGAGGGANVLT

V gene: TRBV11-2
J gene: TRBJ2-7
clone size: NA
CDR3 protein: ASSRGRGRYEQY

V gene: TRBV7-6
J gene: TRBJ2-7
clone size: NA
CDR3 protein: ASSLRLAGETREQY

V gene: TRBV5-5
J gene: TRBJ1-1
clone size: NA
CDR3 protein: ASSIPDRDRPRTTEAF

V gene: TRBV6-4
J gene: TRBJ2-3
clone size: NA
CDR3 protein: ASSQLAGGSDTQY

V gene: TRBV5-5
J gene: TRBJ2-7
clone size: once
CDR3 protein: ASSFVDEQY

V gene: TRBV10-1
J gene: TRBJ1-1
clone size: NA
CDR3 protein: ASSESRRGSF

V gene: TRBV7-9
J gene: TRBJ1-6
clone size: once
CDR3 protein: ASSLGDREVSPLH

V gene: TRBV4-1
J gene: TRBJ1-1
clone size: NA
CDR3 protein: ASSQDPGDAEAF

V gene: TRBV5-5
J gene: TRBJ1-5
clone size: few
CDR3 protein: ASSLRWGAGTNSNQPQH

V gene: TRBV7-9
J gene: TRBJ1-4
clone size: NA
CDR3 protein: ASSLVAGAAEKLF

V gene: TRBV20-1
J gene: TRBJ1-1
clone size: NA
CDR3 protein: SASRTRAEAF

V gene: TRBV6-5
J gene: TRBJ2-3
clone size: NA
CDR3 protein: ASSYNRGHGDTQY

V gene: TRBV11-3
J gene: TRBJ2-1
clone size: NA
CDR3 protein: ASSFPGQNNEQF

V gene: TRBV7-7
J gene: TRBJ2-7
clone size: NA
CDR3 protein: ASSLAWGPTYEQY

V gene: TRBV18
J gene: TRBJ1-5
clone size: NA
CDR3 protein: ASSPTGDNQPQH

V gene: TRBV19
J gene: TRBJ2-7
clone size: NA
CDR3 protein: ASSQGGTYEQY

V gene: TRBV10-3
J gene: TRBJ1-1
clone size: NA
CDR3 protein: AISESKWGVRYTEAF

V gene: TRBV19
J gene: TRBJ2-1
clone size: NA
CDR3 protein: ASSPGTRYNEQF

V gene: TRBV6-5
J gene: TRBJ1-3
clone size: NA
CDR3 protein: ASRMESGNTIY

V gene: TRBV4-2
J gene: TRBJ1-6
clone size: NA
CDR3 protein: ASSYEGNYNSPLH

V gene: TRBV5-1
J gene: TRBJ1-6
clone size: NA
CDR3 protein: ASSLGFPGQTFSPLH

V gene: TRBV14
J gene: TRBJ2-3
clone size: NA
CDR3 protein: ASSQDLSLSGDTQY

V gene: TRBV4-2
J gene: TRBJ1-1
clone size: NA
CDR3 protein: ASSQETGRTEAF

V gene: TRBV9
J gene: TRBJ1-1
clone size: NA
CDR3 protein: ASSEHGTGGPNTEAF

V gene: TRBV19
J gene: TRBJ2-3
clone size: NA
CDR3 protein: ASSIGGERGTQY

V gene: TRBV6-5
J gene: TRBJ2-2
clone size: NA
CDR3 protein: ASSSSRVTGELF

V gene: TRBV27
J gene: TRBJ2-1
clone size: NA
CDR3 protein: ASSPLAGVGNEQF

V gene: TRBV9
J gene: TRBJ1-3
clone size: NA
CDR3 protein: ASSVGQGGNTIY

V gene: TRBV2
J gene: TRBJ1-2
clone size: NA
CDR3 protein: ASKSGQNYGYT

V gene: TRBV5-1
J gene: TRBJ2-3
clone size: few
CDR3 protein: ASGERGGTDTQY

V gene: TRBV5-4
J gene: TRBJ2-5
clone size: NA
CDR3 protein: ASSSPGTSGIRQETQY

V gene: TRBV9
J gene: TRBJ2-1
clone size: NA
CDR3 protein: ASSVAAGPGNEQF

V gene: TRBV27
J gene: TRBJ2-7
clone size: once
CDR3 protein: ASSPGTGGYEQY

V gene: TRBV27
J gene: TRBJ2-7
clone size: NA
CDR3 protein: ASSLGGLEQY

V gene: TRBV11-2
J gene: TRBJ1-2
clone size: NA
CDR3 protein: ASSPTTTKGLPYGYT

V gene: TRBV7-2
J gene: TRBJ1-5
clone size: NA
CDR3 protein: ASSLVQGGGNQPQH

V gene: TRBV7-3
J gene: TRBJ2-2
clone size: NA
CDR3 protein: ASSSRQGATGELF

V gene: TRBV10-2
J gene: TRBJ1-1
clone size: NA
CDR3 protein: ASRFRLNTEAF

V gene: TRBV13
J gene: TRBJ2-5
clone size: NA
CDR3 protein: ASSLTTSEGETQY

V gene: TRBV12-3/TRBV12-4
J gene: TRBJ2-7
clone size: NA
CDR3 protein: ASSGLYEQY

V gene: TRBV9
J gene: TRBJ2-1
clone size: NA
CDR3 protein: ASHPRLAGSDEQF

V gene: TRBV27
J gene: TRBJ1-2
clone size: NA
CDR3 protein: ASSLGRGSNYGYT